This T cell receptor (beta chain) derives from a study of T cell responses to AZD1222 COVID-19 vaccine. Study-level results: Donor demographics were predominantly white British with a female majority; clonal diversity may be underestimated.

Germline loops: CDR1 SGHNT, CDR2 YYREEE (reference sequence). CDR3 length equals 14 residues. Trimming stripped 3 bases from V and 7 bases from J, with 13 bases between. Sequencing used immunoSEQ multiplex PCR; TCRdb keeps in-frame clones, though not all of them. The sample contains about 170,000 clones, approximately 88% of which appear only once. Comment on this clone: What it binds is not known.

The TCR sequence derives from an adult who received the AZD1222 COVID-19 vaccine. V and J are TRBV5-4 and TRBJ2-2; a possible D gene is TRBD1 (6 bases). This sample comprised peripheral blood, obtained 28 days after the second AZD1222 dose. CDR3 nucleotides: TGTGCCAGCAGCTCAGTGCAGGGGTTCGGGGAGCTGTTTTTT. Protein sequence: CASSSVQGFGELFF.